This T cell receptor beta chain was recorded in a study of blood T cells in healthy people across ages. Whole-study findings and limits: Percentage of naive T cells showed a strong correlation with TCR beta diversity.

Turning to this clonotype: Its antigen is still unknown.

PCR was performed a second time for about 7 to 12 cycles using a sample-barcoded 5' primer and a J-beta primer mix. From the 5' RACE reads, TCRdb called clonotypes with MiXCR, one entry per CDR3 protein. The sample yields approximately 1.5 million distinct CDR3 sequences, roughly 43% seen once. This CDR3 is 16 amino acids long. CDR1 is LNHDA, CDR2 SQIVND, per germline (reference sequence). V shed 4 bases and J shed 6 bases, with 20 bases lying between them. The chain joins TRBV19 to TRBJ2-3; possibly TRBD2 for D (5 bases). Input material: blood. This receptor was taken from a woman between 18 and 29 years old in good health. The CDR3 spells CASSKVSTLGVDTQYF. In nucleotides, the CDR3 is TGTGCCAGTAGTAAAGTCTCGACCCTCGGGGTGGATACGCAGTATTTT. The entire variable domain, with the rest obtained from reference TRBV19 and TRBJ2-3, is as follows: DGGITQSPKYLFRKEGQNVTLSCEQNLNHDAMYWYRQDPGQGLRLIYYSQIVNDFQKGDIAEGYSVSREKKESFPLTVTSAQKNPTAFYLCASSKVSTLGVDTQYFGPGTRLTVL.